These T cell receptor beta chains were read from a single sample in a study of radiation and T cells in renal cell carcinoma. Measured with immunoSEQ multiplex PCR; TCRdb has only the in-frame clones, and not every one. The sample has about 16,000 clones, 55% to 75% seen once. Sequencing used tumor tissue, obtained from a patient whose treatment was nephrectomy without radiotherapy. These receptors were collected from a middle-aged man with renal cell carcinoma. The CDR3 runs from the conserved cysteine through the conserved F or W.

CDR3	V	J
CASSLSIGRSNQPQHF	TRBV7-4	TRBJ1-5
CASSIFDIQYF	TRBV19	TRBJ2-4
CASSHPGTIKNYGYTF	TRBV4-1	TRBJ1-2
CASSLPGSDEQFF	TRBV27	TRBJ2-1
CASSPSGLGNQPQHF	TRBV7-2	TRBJ1-5
CASSPVAGAGGYTF	TRBV18	TRBJ1-2
CASSNDGLATTYNEQFF	TRBV19	TRBJ2-1
CASSYATGRQETQYF	TRBV6-6	TRBJ2-5
CASSLRLAGGLGVYF	TRBV5-5	TRBJ2-7
CASSLQGGVNQPQHF	TRBV28	TRBJ1-5
CASSRSGGLYNEQFF	TRBV19	TRBJ2-1
CASSLDGTGVRGQYF	TRBV11-2	TRBJ2-7
CATIPGTGPTYGYTF	TRBV19	TRBJ1-2
CASSPGWGTEAFF	TRBV18	TRBJ1-1
CASSDSGGTDTQYF	TRBV6-4	TRBJ2-3
CAWISSTGRNTEAFF	TRBV30	TRBJ1-1
CASSSLHNQPQHF	TRBV27	TRBJ1-5
CASSYRGLSGRQFF	TRBV6-6	TRBJ2-1
CASRPQGGSNQPQHF	TRBV6-4	TRBJ1-5
CASSQVAGMSNQPQHF	TRBV4-2	TRBJ1-5
CASSLGTGVNQPQHF	TRBV5-1	TRBJ1-5
CASSQGMLNTEAFF	TRBV4-3	TRBJ1-1
CASSLAGGAGGYTF	TRBV7-2	TRBJ1-2
CASRVQEANTEAFF	TRBV6-4	TRBJ1-1
CASSGRTGYRDTQYF	TRBV9	TRBJ2-3
CASSLGGGQETQYF	TRBV7-2	TRBJ2-5
CASSLALGGYTF	TRBV18	TRBJ1-2
CASILPGQGSYNEQFF	TRBV6-6	TRBJ2-1
CASSLGSAGGNSPLHF	TRBV5-1	TRBJ1-6
CASSLVVSPYEQYF	TRBV5-1	TRBJ2-7
CASSASGGDTGELFF	TRBV6-4	TRBJ2-2
CASSLQIVNTEAFF	TRBV7-2	TRBJ1-1
CASSLSPGVNYGYTF	TRBV5-4	TRBJ1-2
CASSKERGLCYEQYF	TRBV21-1	TRBJ2-7
CASSRDRNTEAFF	TRBV18	TRBJ1-1
CSAGQSNYGYTF	TRBV29-1	TRBJ1-2
CASSAEDPTEQYF	TRBV9	TRBJ2-5
CSAREGDEQYF	TRBV20-1	TRBJ2-7
CSVAPNSPQETQYF	TRBV29-1	TRBJ2-5
CASSFSGVETQYF	TRBV11-1	TRBJ2-5
CASSLGGSQHSPLHF	TRBV7-9	TRBJ1-6
CASSIRSEGAFF	TRBV7-9	TRBJ1-1
CASSIDPGPRYEQYF	TRBV19	TRBJ2-7
CASSPPGAYEQYF	TRBV6-5	TRBJ2-7
CASSQVVSTNYGYTF	TRBV4-3	TRBJ1-2
CASSFSGVPETQYF	TRBV7-3	TRBJ2-5
CASSVTPGELFF	TRBV7-3	TRBJ2-2
CASSEYTGGTDTQYF	TRBV25-1	TRBJ2-3
CASSFGVGTGELFF	TRBV11-1	TRBJ2-2
CSARDRATNYGYTF	TRBV29-1	TRBJ1-2
CASSDTAQNNSPLHF	TRBV6-4	TRBJ1-6
CASSFQGHEQYF	TRBV5-1	TRBJ2-7
CASSPKWGNQPQHF	TRBV6-5	TRBJ1-5
CASSRRDSDTQYF	TRBV6-6	TRBJ2-3
CASSLTSGGFQPQHF	TRBV7-8	TRBJ1-5
CASSQLGTENYGYTF	TRBV14	TRBJ1-2
CASSSQPYEQYF	TRBV28	TRBJ2-7